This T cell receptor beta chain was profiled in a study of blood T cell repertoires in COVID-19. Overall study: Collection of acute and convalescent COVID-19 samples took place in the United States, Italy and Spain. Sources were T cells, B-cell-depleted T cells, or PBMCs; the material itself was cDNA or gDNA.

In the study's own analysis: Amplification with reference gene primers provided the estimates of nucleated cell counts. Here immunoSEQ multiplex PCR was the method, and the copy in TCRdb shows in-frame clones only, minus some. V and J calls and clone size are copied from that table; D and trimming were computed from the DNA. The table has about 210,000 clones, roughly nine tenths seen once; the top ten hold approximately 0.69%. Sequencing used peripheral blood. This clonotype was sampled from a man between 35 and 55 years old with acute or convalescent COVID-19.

CDR3 amino acids: CASSPRDTALGDEKLFF. Here the CDR3 DNA reads TGTGCCAGCTCACCGAGGGATACGGCACTTGGGGATGAAAAACTGTTTTTT. V is TRBV18 and J is TRBJ1-4; D remains unclear. CDR1 KGHSH and CDR2 LQKENI come from the germline V gene. The CDR3 extends over 17 amino acids. Trimming took 3 bases from V and 6 from J, leaving 20 bases between them.